These 24 T cell receptor beta chains originate from one sample sequenced in a study of CD8 T cells in ankylosing spondylitis. Regarding the study as a whole: In ankylosing spondylitis blood, a motif of roughly 8 highly homologous TCR beta variants appeared characteristic.

Their antigens are not known. TCRdb reprocessed the 5' RACE reads via MiXCR and lists one record per CDR3 protein. The sample contains a few hundred thousand distinct CDR3 sequences, roughly 12% of which appear only once. Sample: blood, either unsorted or a sorted T cell fraction (not recorded which). The receptors come from a male donor with ankylosing spondylitis.

This clonotype was counted ten times or more. The V gene is TRBV5-1, the J gene TRBJ2-3; 7 positions match TRBD1. V trimming: 0 bases; J trimming: 1 base; junction bases outside the gene matches: 5. CDR3 length: 16 residues. The germline CDR1 and CDR2 sequences are SGHRS and YFSETQ. In nucleotides, the CDR3 is TGCGCCAGCAGCTTGGATGGGGACAGTGGCACAGATACGCAGTATTTT. Residues: CASSLDGDSGTDTQYF.

This chain joins TRBV7-8 and TRBJ1-2; D unclear. Trimming shortened V by 5 bases and J by 4 bases, and 23 bases separated the two germline ends. This CDR3 spans 17 amino acids. Germline V CDR1 and CDR2: SGHVS, FQNEAQ. CDR3 sequence reads: CASSEQTSGLARYGYTF. The CDR3 coding sequence is TGTGCCAGCAGCGAACAAACATCGGGATTAGCTCGCTATGGCTACACCTTC.

The J gene is TRBJ2-3, the V gene TRBV20-1; the D is unclear. V gave up 1 base and J gave up 2 bases, with 10 bases separating them. Germline V gene lookup returns CDR1 DFQATT and CDR2 SNEGSKA (reference sequence). The CDR3 spans 14 residues. In DNA form, the CDR3 reads TGCAGTGCTAGAGGGGTGCACCCCACAGATACGCAGTATTTT. This sequence encodes CSARGVHPTDTQYF.

V usage is TRBV24-1 and J usage is TRBJ2-5; 7 positions match TRBD1. CDR3 size: 15 residues. J lost 4 bases, V lost 4 bases, and 8 bases had no gene match. Per germline, CDR1 KGHDR and CDR2 SFDVKD. CDR3 sequence reads: CATSDRQGLGETQYF. CDR3 coding DNA: TGTGCCACCAGTGACCGACAGGGTTTGGGAGAGACCCAGTACTTC.

The chain carries TRBV2 and TRBJ2-7, with a weak D call TRBD1 (5 bases). Looked up from germline, CDR1 is SNHLY and CDR2 is FYNNEI. Trimming removed 11 bases from V and 2 bases from J, with 16 bases in between. The CDR3 is 13 amino acids. The CDR3 sequence: CAVAQGITYEQYF. For the CDR3, the DNA is TGTGCCGTCGCCCAGGGAATTACCTACGAGCAGTACTTC.

The table lists this clonotype with a few counts. The CDR3 sequence is CASSLASSGGNIQYF. CDR3 nucleotide sequence: TGTGCCAGCAGCTTAGCCTCTAGCGGTGGTAACATTCAGTACTTC. The chain uses TRBV7-2 and TRBJ2-4; 7 bases fit TRBD2. Germline V gene data show CDR1 as SGHTA and CDR2 as FQGNSA. The CDR3 sequence is 15 residues long. V gave up 0 bases and J gave up 7 bases; unmatched junction bases: 6. The whole variable domain, remainder taken from reference TRBV7-2 and TRBJ2-4, is GAGVSQSPSNKVTEKGKDVELRCDPISGHTALYWYRQSLGQGLEFLIYFQGNSAPDKSGLPSDRFSAERTGGSVSTLTIQRTQQEDSAVYLCASSLASSGGNIQYFGAGTRLSVL.

This clonotype was observed a few times. The V gene is TRBV7-2, the J gene TRBJ2-1, with D possibly TRBD2 on 5 matching bases. The CDR3 spans 16 residues. Trimming left V 6 bases short and J 0 bases short, with 15 bases between. Germline V gene lookup returns CDR1 SGHTA and CDR2 FQGNSA. The DNA for the CDR3 is TGTGCCAGCAGACCCCCTGCGGGTAGCTCCTACAATGAGCAGTTCTTC. Amino acids: CASRPPAGSSYNEQFF.

V gene TRBV7-9 combines with J gene TRBJ2-2; no firm D call. V was clipped by 5 bases and J by 5 bases, with 15 bases between them. Looked up from germline, CDR1 is SEHNR and CDR2 is FQNEAQ (reference sequence). The CDR3 runs to 15 residues. CDR3 sequence (DNA): TGTGCCAGCAGCCCGGCGGTAGGGCCAACCGGGGAGCTGTTTTTT. Translated: CASSPAVGPTGELFF.

The V gene is TRBV11-2, the J gene TRBJ2-6, with a possible D match to TRBD2 (5 bases). CDR1 and CDR2 (germline): SGHAT, FQNNGV. V dropped 1 base and J dropped 2 bases, with 9 bases sitting between them. The CDR3 sequence is 16 residues long. CDR3 nucleotides: TGTGCCAGCAGCTTAGGGACTGCACCTGGGGCCAACGTCCTGACTTTC. Translating gives CASSLGTAPGANVLTF.

The CDR3 DNA reads as TGTGCCATCACCCGGGACTTGAATTCACCCCTCCACTTT. It codes for CAITRDLNSPLHF. This chain joins TRBV10-3 and TRBJ1-6, with a weak D call TRBD1 (5 bases). The CDR3 extends over 13 amino acids. CDR1 is ENHRY, CDR2 SYGVKD, per germline. Trimming stripped 7 bases from V and 7 bases from J, with 11 bases between.

The rearrangement uses TRBV20-1 and TRBJ2-7, with TRBD2 matching over 7 bases. V gave up 3 bases and J gave up 1 base; unmatched junction bases: 9. Looked up from germline, CDR1 is DFQATT and CDR2 is SNEGSKA (reference sequence). The CDR3 sequence is 15 residues long. CDR3 sequence reads: CSASIGGRGSYEQYV. The DNA for the CDR3 is TGCAGTGCTAGCATCGGCGGGAGAGGTTCCTACGAGCAGTACGTC.

The chain couples TRBV7-2 to TRBJ1-5; D unresolved. Per germline, CDR1 SGHTA and CDR2 FQGNSA. The CDR3 covers 12 residues. Deletions cut 1 base from V and 6 bases from J, with 4 bases between. The CDR3 DNA is TGTGCCAGCAGCTTAGATACTCAGCCCCAGCATTTT. It is translated as CASSLDTQPQHF.

This clonotype has ten or more counts. V usage is TRBV7-9 and J usage is TRBJ2-1, with 11 bases lining up with TRBD2. The CDR3 length is 16 residues. Germline-derived CDR1 and CDR2 are SEHNR and FQNEAQ (reference sequence). V lost 5 bases, J lost 3 bases, and 6 bases stayed unmatched. CDR3 sequence: CASSVTSGSLYNEQFF. The CDR3 DNA follows: TGTGCCAGCAGCGTAACTAGCGGGAGTCTCTACAATGAGCAGTTCTTC.

This clonotype was seen a few times. The chain carries TRBV10-3 and TRBJ1-2, with 8 bases that match TRBD1. This CDR3 has 13 amino acids. The germline V gene encodes CDR1 ENHRY and CDR2 SYGVKD. Trimming at V came to 2 bases and at J to 8 bases, leaving 4 bases not matched to a gene. CDR3 DNA sequence: TGTGCCATCAGTGAGCAGGGGGCGGACGGCTACACCTTC. Translating it yields CAISEQGADGYTF.

V gene TRBV2 combines with J gene TRBJ2-1; 10 nucleotides line up with TRBD1. The CDR3 is 20 residues long. Trimming cost V 5 bases and J 0 bases; bases outside gene matches: 16. The germline V gene encodes CDR1 SNHLY and CDR2 FYNNEI. The CDR3 protein is CASSRNPGQGLSSSYNEQFF. The CDR3 coding sequence is TGTGCCAGCAGTCGCAATCCGGGACAGGGGCTTTCAAGCTCCTACAATGAGCAGTTCTTC.

This chain connects TRBV11-3 to TRBJ2-5, with D possibly being TRBD1 (6 bases). Germline CDR1 reads SGHNT; CDR2 reads YENEEA. The CDR3 consists of 13 residues. Trimming left V 8 bases short and J 5 bases short, with 15 bases between. DNA for the CDR3: TGTGCCAGCGCAAAGCAGGGGTTGGAGACCCAGTACTTC. Translated: CASAKQGLETQYF.

The chain joins TRBV12-3 or TRBV12-4 to TRBJ2-1; 7 bases are a match to TRBD2. The CDR3 is 15 residues long. Losses at the gene ends were 5 bases for V and 2 bases for J; bases not matched to a gene: 6. CDR3 sequence reads: CASSPAAGAYNEQFF. The CDR3, as DNA: TGTGCCAGCAGTCCCGCCGCGGGAGCCTACAATGAGCAGTTCTTC.

The sample holds many counts of this clonotype. This chain uses TRBV4-2 with TRBJ1-6; a weak D match, TRBD1 (5 bases). The germline gives CDR1 LGHNA, CDR2 YNFKEQ. V dropped 0 bases and J dropped 9 bases, with 15 bases sitting between them. There are 16 residues in the CDR3. In DNA, the CDR3 is TGTGCCAGCAGCCAAGACGAAGGCCAGGGTGGTTCACCCCTCCACTTT. Its translation: CASSQDEGQGGSPLHF.

V is TRBV5-1 and J is TRBJ2-1; no reliable D call. V lost 0 bases and J lost 5, with 9 bases in between. The CDR3 has 14 residues. Germline CDR1 SGHRS, CDR2 YFSETQ. CDR3 bases: TGCGCCAGCAGCTTGGAGAAACCCCACAATGAGCAGTTCTTC. It translates to CASSLEKPHNEQFF.

In its sample, this clonotype was seen a few times. This chain connects TRBV7-2 to TRBJ2-3; 10 bases match TRBD2. Per the germline V gene, CDR1 is SGHTA and CDR2 is FQGNSA. V shed 4 bases and J 2 bases; nucleotides not matched to a gene: 3. The CDR3 has 15 residues. CDR3 bases: TGTGCCAGCAGCTCAGCGGGAGGGGACACAGATACGCAGTATTTT. This encodes CASSSAGGDTDTQYF.

This clonotype has a handful of counts. The chain couples TRBV29-1 to TRBJ2-1; D may be TRBD2 (5 bases). In germline, CDR1 is SQVTM, CDR2 ANQGSEA. V lost 3 bases and J lost 0, with 12 bases in between. The CDR3 is 15 residues long. The CDR3 sequence is CSVEGSINSYNEQFF. Written as DNA, the CDR3 is TGCAGCGTTGAGGGGAGTATCAACTCCTACAATGAGCAGTTCTTC.

This clonotype came up a few times. The V and J genes are TRBV12-3 or TRBV12-4 and TRBJ2-1; D perhaps matches TRBD2 (6 bases). The CDR3 length is 16 residues. Trimming pared 4 bases from V and 7 bases from J, leaving 20 bases between. The CDR3 reads CASSSPLALGDNEQFF. The CDR3 nucleotides read TGTGCCAGCAGTTCCCCCCTAGCGTTGGGGGATAATGAGCAGTTCTTC.

This clonotype was recorded at least ten times. This chain joins TRBV3-1 and TRBJ2-1, with TRBD2 identical over 9 bases. J gave up 3 bases and V 0 bases, and 9 bases lay outside the gene matches. From germline, CDR1 is LGHDT and CDR2 YNNKEL (reference sequence). This CDR3 has 18 residues. The CDR3 bases are TGTGCCAGCAGCCAAGATGGGCTAGCGGGGCCCCGCTACAATGAGCAGTTCTTC. Its translation: CASSQDGLAGPRYNEQFF.

The V and J genes are TRBV20-1 and TRBJ2-5; D ambiguous. Looked up from germline, CDR1 is DFQATT and CDR2 is SNEGSKA (reference sequence). The CDR3 runs to 13 residues. The V and J ends lost 6 bases and 5 bases respectively, with 16 bases between them. CDR3 amino acids: CSAPTTAGETQYF. Here the CDR3 DNA reads TGCAGTGCGCCGACGACTGCCGGGGAGACCCAGTACTTC.